This T cell receptor (beta chain) emerged from a study of molecular identifiers for immune sequencing clone quantification (dated by TCRdb to between 2018 and 2020). Study-level background: In a replicate experiment, RNA from roughly 18,000 or 92,000 naive CD8 T cells was split into five aliquots, four of which were sequenced. This methods study benchmarked molecular-identifier clustering-based TCR repertoire sequencing (MIDCIRS) and TCR RNA copy counting, using CD8 T cells to do so.

Libraries of naive CD8 T cells were built from anywhere between roughly 17,000 and 1,000,000 sorted cells, with 10%, 30% or 50% of the purified RNA used. Naive CD8 T cells were FACS-sorted as CD8+CD4-CCR7+CD45RA+ on a BD FACSAria II into RLT Plus buffer. Detection sensitivity was tested by spiking Jurkat RNA equal to roughly ten TCR copies' worth into samples containing about 17,000-1,000,000 naive CD8 T cells. CD8 T cells were enriched with RosetteSep CD8+ T Cell Enrichment Cocktail and Ficoll-Paque, followed by ACK red cell lysis. Points on this clonotype: No antigen is known for it. A much larger clone differs from this one at a single base, so this may be a read error.

The CDR3 starts with the cysteine, ends with the phenylalanine, and has 16 residues. The retained sequence is limited to the CDR3, 48 bases, with the frame set at the first base. From V the trimming removes 0 bases and from J it removes 9 bases, while the gene matches leave 9 bases of the junction unaccounted for. Taken from the germline V gene (reference sequence), the CDR1 and CDR2 loops are PRHDT and FYEKMQ. The library relied on PCR. The sample was run on a NextSeq 500. Preparation of bulk TCR libraries followed a previously described approach, with the TCR primers listed in Table S5. The Qiagen AllPrep DNA/RNA kit was used to purify total RNA. Before analysis, reads from multiple sequencing runs of the same library were pooled. The study's own analysis went as follows. Reads were retained only if their TCR constant sequence matched exactly, and those retained reads were trimmed to 150 nt and grouped according to their 12-nt molecular barcodes. Within each barcode group, reads were sub-clustered at a 15% Levenshtein threshold, and quality-weighted consensus sequences were built per RNA molecule. Non-functional sequences were discarded, and so were lower-count sequences lying one edit away from another sequence. Barcode sub-clusters with fewer than 20% of the maximum read count were removed, based on fitting two negative binomial distributions. TCRdb reran the public reads through fastp at Q25 and MiXCR, keeping productive beta chains. Every entry covers one CDR3 protein and lists the most common genes and DNA from its rows. These V and J calls are TCRdb output, not the study's own analysis. The sample table shows about half a million distinct CDR3 sequences, and under 30% are seen once. Of the sample, just over 0.75% falls within the top ten clones.

General findings and caveats noted by the study authors: Modeling gave roughly 2.9 recovered TCR RNA copies per cell versus about ten by digital PCR, implying approximately 32% capture efficiency. When barcode sub-clustering was left out, chimeric consensus sequences inflated TCR diversity, with chimeras reaching as high as 47%. The naive libraries included spiked-in Jurkat TCR RNA (about nine copies' worth), and this RNA is not part of the donor repertoire. Identical TCR molecules sharing a barcode could cause highly expanded clone sizes to be underestimated. A single cell's worth of spiked-in Jurkat TCR RNA was reported detectable even among under 1.1 million naive CD8 T cells. In CMV-specific effector cells, over 97% of molecules were held by clones above 20 RNA copies, whereas under 1% of molecules were held by such clones in naive cells.

Material: naive CD8+ T cells from blood, with Jurkat cell RNA spiked in. Read against the paper, the sample's cell subset or site label means: FACS-sorted CD8+CD4-CCR7+CD45RA+ naive T cells. The clonotype was recovered from a human donor in good health. Some libraries in this study had Jurkat cell RNA spiked in. The chain was built from TRBV13 and TRBJ1-5, with 9 bases in between that match TRBD1. The bases are TGTGCCAGCAGCTTAGGCCCGGACAGGGGAGACCTGCCCCAGCATTTT. This translates into CASSLGPDRGDLPQHF.